Listed below are T cell receptor beta chains from one sample, sequenced in a study of T cells in Graves' hyperthyroidism and ophthalmopathy. From the multiplex PCR reads, TCRdb called clonotypes with MiXCR, one entry per CDR3 protein. This sample yields hundreds of thousands of distinct CDR3 sequences, of which approximately 15% are seen a single time; roughly an eighth belongs to the top ten. Material for sequencing was blood. The source is a woman between 45 and 60 years old with Graves' ophthalmopathy. CDR3s include the opening cysteine and the closing phenylalanine or tryptophan. The D gene is left open where the match is weak. Clone size appears in some rows only: once, few, many, or a class for an expanded clone.

J gene	clone size	V gene	D gene	CDR3 DNA	CDR3 protein
TRBJ2-5	.	TRBV20-1	TRBD2	TGCAGTGCTAGGCCCCTAGCGGGATCTCGATTCCCGCAAGAGACCCAGTACTTC	CSARPLAGSRFPQETQYF
TRBJ1-2	.	TRBV29-1	.	TGCAGCGTTTACGCGACCAACTATGGCTACACCTTC	CSVYATNYGYTF
TRBJ2-3	many	TRBV28	.	TGTGCCAGCAGTCCAGGACGCACAGATACGCAGTATTTT	CASSPGRTDTQYF
TRBJ1-6	few	TRBV6-2/TRBV6-3	TRBD1	TGTGCCAGCAGTTACTCGTCGACAGGGGAATATAATTCACCCCTCCACTTT	CASSYSSTGEYNSPLHF
TRBJ2-3	many	TRBV6-1	.	TGTGCCAGCAGAAGAGGGCAGTCCGATACTACAGATACGCAGTATTTT	CASRRGQSDTTDTQYF
TRBJ1-2	.	TRBV20-1	TRBD1	TGCAGTGCTAGACTTCGGGGACCCCGGGACAGGGGGCGAGAGGGCTACACCTTC	CSARLRGPRDRGREGYTF
TRBJ2-2	.	TRBV10-3	TRBD2	TGTGCCATCAGCGGGGGGATTAACACCGGGGAGCTGTTTTTT	CAISGGINTGELFF
TRBJ2-3	.	TRBV20-1	.	TGCAGTGCCCGACTTTACACCCGGGACTTCCTCACAGATACGCAGTATTTT	CSARLYTRDFLTDTQYF
TRBJ2-1	.	TRBV28	.	TGTGCCAGCAGTTTTGGAGGGCCTTCCTACAATGAGCAGTTCTTC	CASSFGGPSYNEQFF
TRBJ1-6	few	TRBV6-2/TRBV6-3	.	TGTGCCAGCAGTTACTCTACTATGGGGGGTTCACCCCTCCACTTT	CASSYSTMGGSPLHF
TRBJ2-5	.	TRBV20-1	.	TGCAGTGCTAGAGATCTCTTACGGCCTTTCCAAGAGACCCAGTACTTC	CSARDLLRPFQETQYF
TRBJ2-7	many	TRBV12-3/TRBV12-4	TRBD2	TGTGCCAGCAGTTTAGGTGGGGGGAGGGCCCACGAGCAGTACTTC	CASSLGGGRAHEQYF
TRBJ2-2	.	TRBV29-1	.	TGCAGCCTTGTGCCGGCTTCCGGGGAGCTGTTTTTT	CSLVPASGELFF
TRBJ1-1	.	TRBV6-4	.	TGTGCCAGCAGTTCGGGGTCCGAAGACACTGAAGCTTTCTTT	CASSSGSEDTEAFF
TRBJ1-5	few	TRBV9	.	TGTGCCAGCAGCGGACCGGGAGCCGGCAATCAGCCCCAGCATTTT	CASSGPGAGNQPQHF
TRBJ1-1	many	TRBV28	TRBD1	TGTGCCAGCAGTCCCGGACAGGGGCCGACCACTGAAGCTTTCTTT	CASSPGQGPTTEAFF
TRBJ1-1	.	TRBV19	.	TGTGCCAGCCTAAACAGAATCTTGAACACTGAAGCTTTCTTT	CASLNRILNTEAFF
TRBJ1-1	.	TRBV4-1	TRBD1	TGCGCCAGCAGCCAAACTGGGACAGGGATCACTGAAGCTTTCTTT	CASSQTGTGITEAFF
TRBJ2-2	many	TRBV11-2	.	TGTGCCAGCAGCCACGGCCGGGCGGGGGAGCTGTTTTTT	CASSHGRAGELFF
TRBJ2-3	few	TRBV27	.	TGTGCCAGCAGTTTGGTGGTTACGAGGGTCCAGGAGGGAATGGATACGCAGTATTTT	CASSLVVTRVQEGMDTQYF
TRBJ2-3	many	TRBV15	.	TGTGCCACCAGCAGAGATCAGGGATACACAGATACGCAGTATTTT	CATSRDQGYTDTQYF
TRBJ2-7	.	TRBV25-1	TRBD1	TGTGCCAGCAGCGAGGGGCCCGGGACAGGGCACAACGAGCAGTACTTC	CASSEGPGTGHNEQYF
TRBJ2-3	many	TRBV7-2	.	TGTGCCAGCAGCTCTAGGGGCGGAAGTACCACAGATACGCAGTATTTT	CASSSRGGSTTDTQYF
TRBJ2-7	many	TRBV29-1	.	TGCAGCGTTGAAAGCGATCCACCCTACGAGCAGTACTTC	CSVESDPPYEQYF